The 26 T cell receptor beta chains reported below all come from one sample, sequenced in a study of shared clonotypes between healthy human individuals. Terminally differentiated effector memory CD45RA+ cells were excluded from the naive CD8 cells, which were CD45RO-negative and positively selected for CCR7. Generated by immunoSEQ multiplex PCR, the TCRdb table keeps only in-frame clones and is missing some. Seen here are 550,000 to 600,000 clones, roughly 98% observed once, and the top ten hold 0.3%. Sequencing was performed on naive CD8+ T cells sorted from blood. These receptors originate from a man aged 25 to 40 in good health.

This chain joins TRBV5-6 and TRBJ2-5; D might be TRBD1 or TRBD2, each matching 6 bases. Germline CDR1 SGHDT, CDR2 YYEEEE. V was shortened by 7 bases and J by 2 bases, with 18 bases between the two germline ends. The CDR3 sequence is 15 residues long. CDR3: CASCGSGALQETQYF. DNA of the CDR3: TGTGCCAGCTGCGGGTCGGGGGCCCTTCAAGAGACCCAGTACTTC. The full variable domain, rest sourced from reference TRBV5-6 and TRBJ2-5, is DAGVTQSPTHLIKTRGQQVTLRCSPKSGHDTVSWYQQALGQGPQFIFQYYEEEERQRGNFPDRFSGHQFPNYSSELNVNALLLGDSALYLCASCGSGALQETQYFGPGTRLLVL.

Points on this clone: The same CDR3 arises from other DNA sequences in this sample as well. The rearrangement uses TRBV7-9 and TRBJ2-1; no clear D. V lost 0 bases to trimming and J lost 6 bases, with 3 bases between them. The CDR3 is 12 amino acids. CDR1 is SEHNR and CDR2 is FQNEAQ in the germline V gene (reference sequence). The CDR3 DNA is TGTGCCAGCAGCTTAGCTCGCAATGAGCAGTTCTTC. Its translation: CASSLARNEQFF. The full variable domain, rest sourced from reference TRBV7-9 and TRBJ2-1, is DTGVSQNPRHKITKRGQNVTFRCDPISEHNRLYWYRQTLGQGPEFLTYFQNEAQLEKSRLLSDRFSAERPKGSFSTLEIQRTEQGDSAMYLCASSLARNEQFFGPGTRLTVL.

This chain links TRBV4-1 with TRBJ2-7, with 12 positions matching TRBD1. The germline V gene encodes CDR1 MGHRA and CDR2 YSYEKL. V lost 1 base and J lost 6; bases outside the gene matches: 7. The CDR3 is 16 residues long. CDR3 sequence: CASSQAAGQGASEQYF. CDR3 DNA sequence: TGCGCCAGCAGCCAAGCCGCGGGACAGGGGGCGAGCGAGCAGTACTTC.

This clone has a single count. The genes are TRBV13 and TRBJ2-7; 9 nucleotides agree with TRBD1. The junction had 12 bases not matched to a gene; V was cut back by 5 bases and J by 4 bases. Germline V gene lookup returns CDR1 PRHDT and CDR2 FYEKMQ (reference sequence). The CDR3 has 16 amino acids. The CDR3 sequence: CASSRPSGDREYEQYF. CDR3 nucleotide sequence: TGTGCCAGCAGCCGTCCGTCCGGGGACAGGGAGTACGAGCAGTACTTC.

The J gene is TRBJ2-3, the V gene TRBV7-3; no clear D. V lost 5 bases and J 1 base, leaving 13 bases between the germline ends. Germline CDR1 reads SGHTA; CDR2 reads FQGTGA. The CDR3 has 15 residues. CDR3 protein: CASSASGSGTDTQYF. The DNA for the CDR3 is TGTGCCAGCAGCGCCTCCGGCTCGGGCACAGATACGCAGTATTTT.

This chain links TRBV2 with TRBJ1-4; D gene ambiguous. This CDR3 spans 14 amino acids. Germline V gives CDR1 SNHLY, CDR2 FYNNEI. Trimming stripped 4 bases from V and 8 bases from J, with 14 bases between. CDR3 in DNA: TGTGCCAGCAGTGGGCTAGGGCAGGCCGAAAAACTGTTTTTT. Protein: CASSGLGQAEKLFF.

The rearrangement links TRBV27 to TRBJ2-7; TRBD2 matches 8 bases. The germline gives CDR1 MNHEY, CDR2 SMNVEV (reference sequence). There are 15 residues in the CDR3. The trim removed 5 bases at V and 0 bases at J, leaving 6 bases unmatched. The CDR3 spells CASSQYAGGSYEQYF. DNA for the CDR3: TGTGCCAGCAGTCAATACGCGGGGGGCTCCTACGAGCAGTACTTC.

The chain couples TRBV15 to TRBJ2-3; D gene ambiguous. The germline V and J ends were trimmed by 8 bases and 2 bases, with 5 bases remaining between them. The germline V gene encodes CDR1 LNHNV and CDR2 YYDKDF (reference sequence). The length of the CDR3 is 11 residues. The CDR3 sequence: CATSSTDTQYF. CDR3 coding DNA: TGTGCCACCTCCTCCACAGATACGCAGTATTTT.

The chain joins TRBV27 to TRBJ2-7; possible D gene TRBD1, 7 bases. Trimming removed 2 bases from V and 4 bases from J, with 18 bases in between. Germline-derived CDR1 and CDR2 are MNHEY and SMNVEV (reference sequence). The CDR3 totals 16 residues. The CDR3 DNA is TGTGCCAGCAGTTTACTGCCAGGGGGGCGACCGTACGAGCAGTACTTC. This codes for CASSLLPGGRPYEQYF.

In its sample, this clone was seen once. The chain links TRBV7-9 to TRBJ2-7; a possible D gene is TRBD2 (6 bases). CDR3 length: 15 residues. The V gene lost 5 bases and the J gene lost 2 bases, with 16 bases spanning the gap. Germline V gives CDR1 SEHNR, CDR2 FQNEAQ (reference sequence). CDR3 residues: CASSPRETETYEQYF. CDR3 coding DNA: TGTGCCAGCAGCCCCCGGGAGACGGAGACCTACGAGCAGTACTTC.

This chain uses TRBV6-1 with TRBJ2-3; D tentatively fits TRBD1 or TRBD2 (6 bases each). The CDR3 sequence is 13 residues long. CDR1 and CDR2 (germline): MNHNS, SASEGT. V gave up 4 bases and J gave up 9 bases, with 14 bases separating them. CDR3 sequence reads: CASSGQEGWTQYF. The CDR3 bases are TGTGCCAGCAGTGGACAGGAGGGATGGACGCAGTATTTT.

The J gene is TRBJ2-7, the V gene TRBV28; TRBD1 matches 9 bases. Germline-derived CDR1 and CDR2 are MDHEN and SYDVKM. The CDR3 has 14 residues. The V and J ends lost 5 bases and 2 bases, in that order; junction bases with no gene match: 4. CDR3 residues: CASSSRDRAYEQYF. Written as DNA, the CDR3 is TGTGCCAGCAGTAGCCGGGACAGGGCCTACGAGCAGTACTTC.

The chain joins TRBV11-3 to TRBJ2-5; D gene uncertain. From germline, CDR1 is SGHNT and CDR2 YENEEA. This CDR3 has 14 amino acids. Deletions cut 5 bases from V and 0 bases from J, with 10 bases between. As DNA, the CDR3 is TGTGCCAGCAGCAGTTTCATAGACCAAGAGACCCAGTACTTC. As protein: CASSSFIDQETQYF.

The rearrangement joins TRBV5-5 to TRBJ2-1, with D possibly matching TRBD1 (6 bases). This CDR3 is 15 amino acids long. Germline V CDR1 and CDR2: SGHKS, YYEKEE (reference sequence). V lost 4 bases to trimming and J lost 3 bases, with 14 bases between them. The CDR3 region has the DNA TGTGCCAGCAGCGGCGCAGGGGCAGACTACAATGAGCAGTTCTTC. Amino acid sequence: CASSGAGADYNEQFF. Variable domain in full (rest from reference TRBV5-5 and TRBJ2-1): DAGVTQSPTHLIKTRGQQVTLRCSPISGHKSVSWYQQVLGQGPQFIFQYYEKEERGRGNFPDRFSARQFPNYSSELNVNALLLGDSALYLCASSGAGADYNEQFFGPGTRLTVL.

In regard to this clone: One end of the junction does not line up with germline, which may come from a read error. The V call is TRBV5-1, the J call TRBJ2-7; 10 bases are shared with TRBD2. The CDR3 runs to 14 residues. Germline loops: CDR1 SGHRS, CDR2 YFSETQ. CDR3 sequence: CTSSFGTSGNEQYF. In DNA form, the CDR3 reads TGCACCAGCAGCTTCGGCACTAGCGGGAATGAGCAGTACTTC. Full variable domain (remainder filled in from reference TRBV5-1 and TRBJ2-7): KAGVTQTPRYLIKTRGQQVTLSCSPISGHRSVSWYQQTPGQGLQFLFEYFSETQRNKGNFPGRFSGRQFSNSRSEMNVSTLELGDSALYLCTSSFGTSGNEQYFGPGTRLTVT.

The count of this clone is one. The CDR3 loop reads CASSADIGTSGLFSEQYF. For the CDR3, the DNA is TGTGCCAGCAGCGCCGACATCGGGACTAGCGGCTTGTTTTCGGAGCAGTACTTC. The V and J genes are TRBV9 and TRBJ2-7, with 11 bases fitting TRBD2. Germline CDR1 is SGDLS and CDR2 is YYNGEE. V lost 3 bases to trimming and J lost 7 bases; unmatched junction nucleotides: 18. The CDR3 is 18 amino acids.

This chain links TRBV28 with TRBJ2-3; D is possibly TRBD1 or TRBD2 (6 bases each). CDR3 length: 16 amino acids. Trimming cost V 6 bases and J 5 bases, with 21 bases left between them. The germline V gene encodes CDR1 MDHEN and CDR2 SYDVKM. Here the CDR3 reads CASSKTAEGGRDTQYF. CDR3 DNA sequence: TGTGCCAGCAGCAAAACGGCTGAGGGGGGCAGAGATACGCAGTATTTT.

This chain links TRBV27 with TRBJ1-5; the D is unclear. V was cut by 7 bases and J by 1 base, with 11 bases left in between. CDR3 size: 14 residues. In germline, CDR1 is MNHEY, CDR2 SMNVEV (reference sequence). The DNA for the CDR3 is TGTGCCAGCAAAGGATTGAACAGCAATCAGCCCCAGCATTTT. The encoded protein is CASKGLNSNQPQHF.

Of note for this clone: Other DNA sequences of this sample code for an identical CDR3. The rearrangement uses TRBV28 and TRBJ2-7; D not resolved. Trimming pared 1 base from V and 4 bases from J, leaving 2 bases between. The germline V gene encodes CDR1 MDHEN and CDR2 SYDVKM. The CDR3 sequence is 11 residues long. In DNA form, the CDR3 reads TGTGCCAGCAGTTTATTTTACGAGCAGTACTTC. It specifies CASSLFYEQYF.

The V gene is TRBV6-5, the J gene TRBJ1-4; perhaps TRBD1 as D (5 bases). The V end was cut by 2 bases, the J end by 8 bases, with 12 bases between. The CDR3 totals 14 residues. In germline, CDR1 is MNHEY, CDR2 SVGAGI. The CDR3 sequence: CASSYQQADEKLFF. The CDR3 DNA reads TGTGCCAGCAGTTACCAACAGGCCGACGAAAAACTGTTTTTT.

The chain is built from TRBV5-6 and TRBJ1-1; D is undetermined. CDR3 size: 14 residues. In germline, CDR1 is SGHDT, CDR2 YYEEEE. The V and J ends lost 0 bases and 0 bases respectively, with 6 bases between them. CDR3 DNA: TGTGCCAGCAGCTTGGAGGGAGTGAACACTGAAGCTTTCTTT. This sequence encodes CASSLEGVNTEAFF.

The CDR3 bases are TGTGCCAGCAGTGGCCAGACAAATCAGCCCCAGCATTTT. It specifies CASSGQTNQPQHF. The J gene is TRBJ1-5, the V gene TRBV2; D uncertain. This CDR3 contains 13 residues. Germline V CDR1 and CDR2: SNHLY, FYNNEI. Deletions cut 4 bases from V and 4 bases from J, with 8 bases between.

This clone was counted a single time. The chain carries TRBV9 and TRBJ2-3, with TRBD2 matching 11 bases. Germline CDR1 SGDLS, CDR2 YYNGEE. The CDR3 is 21 amino acids. V shed 5 bases and J 2 bases; nucleotides not matched to a gene: 22. For the CDR3, the DNA is TGTGCCAGCAGATCCATGACACTAGCGGGGGTCTCCAAGCGACACACAGATACGCAGTATTTT. It translates to CASRSMTLAGVSKRHTDTQYF.

The CDR3 sequence: CASSPELAGEDEQFF. In nucleotides, the CDR3 is TGTGCCAGCAGCCCCGAACTAGCGGGAGAGGATGAGCAGTTCTTC. The chain employs TRBV5-8 and TRBJ2-1, with 11 bases lining up with TRBD2. V gave up 4 bases and J gave up 8 bases; unmatched junction bases: 8. Germline CDR1 reads SGHTS; CDR2 reads YDEGEE. The CDR3 totals 15 residues.

The rearrangement joins TRBV11-3 to TRBJ2-2, with 9 bases fitting TRBD1. The trim removed 4 bases at V and 3 bases at J, leaving 3 bases unmatched. The length of the CDR3 is 15 residues. Germline loops: CDR1 SGHNT, CDR2 YENEEA. The CDR3 DNA sequence: TGTGCCAGCAGCTCCCGGGACAGGGACACCGGGGAGCTGTTTTTT. Residues: CASSSRDRDTGELFF.

The gene calls are TRBV29-1 and TRBJ2-1; D is perhaps TRBD1 or TRBD2 (5 bases each). V shed 6 bases and J shed 4 bases, with 10 bases lying between them. CDR3 length: 12 residues. The germline CDR1 and CDR2 sequences are SQVTM and ANQGSEA. As DNA, the CDR3 is TGCAGCGTGGGACGAAATTACAATGAGCAGTTCTTC. This encodes CSVGRNYNEQFF.